This TCR beta chain is drawn from a study of siplizumab effects on memory and regulatory T cells. Findings and caveats of the study: Neither a naive nor a memory phenotype was assignable to roughly 80-97% of proliferating CD4+ or CD8+ clones. The mean Treg-derived percentage of mappable alloreactive CD4+ clones was 60% to 70% with siplizumab compared with roughly 30% in controls.

Measured with immunoSEQ multiplex PCR; TCRdb has only the in-frame clones, and not every one. The table has approximately 100,000 clones, about 93% seen once. Concerning this clone: The antigen is not known.

The CDR3 consists of 14 residues. Trimming pared 3 bases from V and 6 bases from J, leaving 13 bases between. Germline CDR1 is LNHNV and CDR2 is YYDKDF (reference sequence). The chain couples TRBV15 to TRBJ2-3; tentatively, D is TRBD1 (5 bases). The source is a human donor in good health. Sequenced material: Tregs sorted from blood. CDR3 protein: CATSSTGVRDTQYF. The DNA for the CDR3 is TGTGCCACCAGCAGTACAGGAGTTCGGGATACGCAGTATTTT.